This T cell receptor (beta chain) was identified in a study of cytomegalovirus exposure and HLA in healthy donors. Study-level findings and limits: The classifier was said to identify cytomegalovirus status with high specificity and sensitivity.

Comment on this clone: What it recognizes is unknown.

Profiled with immunoSEQ multiplex PCR; TCRdb holds only in-frame clones, not every one. In the table there are about 260,000 clones, 90% of which are singletons. Sequencing was carried out using PBMCs. The clonotype originates from a woman aged 25 to 45 in good health and CMV-seronegative.

CDR3 coding DNA: TGTGCCAGCAGCTTAGTTGCCCTCGGGGAGCTGTTTTTT. This gives the protein CASSLVALGELFF. The V gene is TRBV7-2, the J gene TRBJ2-2; unclear D gene. Trimming stripped 1 base from V and 7 bases from J, with 7 bases between. Germline-derived CDR1 and CDR2 are SGHTA and FQGNSA. This CDR3 is built from 13 residues.